This T cell receptor (beta chain) was observed in a study of spatial heterogeneity in lung cancer. About the research overall: Beta-chain sequences consistently outnumbered alpha-chain sequences in detection. In tumor regions TCR transcript counts correlated strongly with a matched bulk RNA-seq T cell module score.

Looked up from germline, CDR1 is MNHEY and CDR2 is SVGEGT. CDR3 size: 13 residues. Trimming cost V 6 bases and J 8 bases, with 16 bases left between them. Documented time point: sample taken at primary tumor resection. The donors, 70 or so patients with untreated early-stage non-small cell lung cancer, provided the samples. This clonotype counts as medium-sized. Its antigen is as yet unknown. Study-level results: Ubiquitous and regional nonsynonymous mutations were each tracked by the matching count of ubiquitous or regional expanded TCRs. Mutation counts in tumors were tracked by counts of expanded intratumoral alpha and beta TCRs.

MiXCR, applied by TCRdb to the 5' RACE reads, yields one record per CDR3 protein. This sample has approximately 2,800 distinct CDR3 sequences, with approximately 4.6% found just once. This TCR was sampled from a female donor with early-stage non-small cell lung cancer. The source material was lung tumor tissue, sampled at surgery. This chain joins TRBV6-2 or TRBV6-3 and TRBJ1-1; D remains ambiguous. CDR3 sequence: CASRVSYATEAFF. The CDR3 nucleotides are TGTGCCAGCAGGGTATCTTACGCAACAGAAGCTTTCTTT.